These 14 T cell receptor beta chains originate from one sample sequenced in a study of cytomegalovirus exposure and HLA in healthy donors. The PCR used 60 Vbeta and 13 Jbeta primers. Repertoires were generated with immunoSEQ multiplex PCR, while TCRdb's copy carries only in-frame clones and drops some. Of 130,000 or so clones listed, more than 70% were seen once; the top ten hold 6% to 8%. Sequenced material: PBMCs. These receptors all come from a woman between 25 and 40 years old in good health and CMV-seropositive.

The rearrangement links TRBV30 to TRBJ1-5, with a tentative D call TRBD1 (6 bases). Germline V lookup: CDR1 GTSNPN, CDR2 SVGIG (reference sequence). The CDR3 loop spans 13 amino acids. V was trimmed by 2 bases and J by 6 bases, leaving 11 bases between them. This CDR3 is CAWSRGAGQPQHF. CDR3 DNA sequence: TGTGCCTGGAGTCGGGGGGCTGGTCAGCCCCAGCATTTT.

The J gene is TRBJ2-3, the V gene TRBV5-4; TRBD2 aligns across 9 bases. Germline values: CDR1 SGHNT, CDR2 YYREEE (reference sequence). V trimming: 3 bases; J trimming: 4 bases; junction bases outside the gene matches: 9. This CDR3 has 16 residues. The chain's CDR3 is CASSYPLAGGADTQYF. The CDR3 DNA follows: TGTGCCAGCAGCTACCCCTTGGCGGGAGGGGCAGATACGCAGTATTTT.

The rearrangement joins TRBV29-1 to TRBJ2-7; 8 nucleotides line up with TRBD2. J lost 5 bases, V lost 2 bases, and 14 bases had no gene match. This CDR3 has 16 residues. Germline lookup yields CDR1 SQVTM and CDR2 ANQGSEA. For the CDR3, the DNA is TGCAGCGTTGAATCCACAACTAGCGGCCCGGGGGACGAGCAGTACTTC. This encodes CSVESTTSGPGDEQYF.

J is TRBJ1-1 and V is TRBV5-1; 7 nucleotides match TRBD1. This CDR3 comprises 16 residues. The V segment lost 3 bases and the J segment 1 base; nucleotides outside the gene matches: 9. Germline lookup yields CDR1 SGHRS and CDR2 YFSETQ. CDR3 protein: CASSSGRDSPNTEAFF. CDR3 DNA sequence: TGCGCCAGCAGCTCCGGGCGGGACAGTCCGAACACTGAAGCTTTCTTT.

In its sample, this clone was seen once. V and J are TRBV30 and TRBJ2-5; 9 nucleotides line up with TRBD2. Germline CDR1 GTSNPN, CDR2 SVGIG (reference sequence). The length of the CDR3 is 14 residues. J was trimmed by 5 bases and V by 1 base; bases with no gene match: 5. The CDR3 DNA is TGTGCCTGGAGTGCCCAGACTAGCGGCGAGACCCAGTACTTC. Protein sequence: CAWSAQTSGETQYF.

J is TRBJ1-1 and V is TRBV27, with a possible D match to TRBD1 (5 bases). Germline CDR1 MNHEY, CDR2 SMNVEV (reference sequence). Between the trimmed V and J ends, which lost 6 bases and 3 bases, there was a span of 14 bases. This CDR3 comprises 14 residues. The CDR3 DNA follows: TGTGCCAGCAGCCCCATGGGGGGGTACACTGAAGCTTTCTTT. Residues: CASSPMGGYTEAFF.

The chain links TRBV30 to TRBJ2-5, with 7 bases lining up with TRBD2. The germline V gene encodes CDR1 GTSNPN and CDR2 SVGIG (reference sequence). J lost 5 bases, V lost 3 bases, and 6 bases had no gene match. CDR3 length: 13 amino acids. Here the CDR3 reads CAWSGSGVETQYF. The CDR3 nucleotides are TGTGCCTGGAGCGGGAGCGGGGTTGAGACCCAGTACTTC.

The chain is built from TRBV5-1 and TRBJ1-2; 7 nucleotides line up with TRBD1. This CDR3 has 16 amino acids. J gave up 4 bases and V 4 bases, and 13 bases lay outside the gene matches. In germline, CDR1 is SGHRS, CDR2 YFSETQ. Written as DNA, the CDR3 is TGCGCCAGCAGCCCCACCGTGGCAGGGGGAGGCTATGGCTACACCTTC. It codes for CASSPTVAGGGYGYTF.

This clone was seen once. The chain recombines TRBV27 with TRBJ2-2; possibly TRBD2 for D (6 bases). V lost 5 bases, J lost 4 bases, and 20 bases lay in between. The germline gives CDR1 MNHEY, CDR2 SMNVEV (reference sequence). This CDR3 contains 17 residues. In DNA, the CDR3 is TGTGCCAGCAGTCCGCTCGACGGGCGGGGCCTCACCGGGGAGCTGTTTTTT. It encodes CASSPLDGRGLTGELFF.

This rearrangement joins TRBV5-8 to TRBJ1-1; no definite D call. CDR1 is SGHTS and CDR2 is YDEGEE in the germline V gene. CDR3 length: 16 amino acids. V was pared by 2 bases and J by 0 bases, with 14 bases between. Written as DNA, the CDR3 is TGTGCCAGCAGCTTTAATGAAGCTACAGTGAACACTGAAGCTTTCTTT. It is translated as CASSFNEATVNTEAFF.

The CDR3 DNA reads TGTGCCAGCACGGGGGGAGGGCCGTTGGATACGCAGTATTTT. The encoded protein is CASTGGGPLDTQYF. The chain couples TRBV28 to TRBJ2-3; 7 nucleotides align to TRBD2. This CDR3 is built from 14 residues. V shed 7 bases, J shed 6 bases, and the junction held 10 bases outside the gene matches. Germline values: CDR1 MDHEN, CDR2 SYDVKM.

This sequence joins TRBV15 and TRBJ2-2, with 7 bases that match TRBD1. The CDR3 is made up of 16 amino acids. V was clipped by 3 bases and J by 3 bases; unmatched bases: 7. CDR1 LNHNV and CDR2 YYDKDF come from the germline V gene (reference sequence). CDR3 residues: CATSSPGQAYTGELFF. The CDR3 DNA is TGTGCCACCAGCAGTCCTGGACAGGCGTACACCGGGGAGCTGTTTTTT.

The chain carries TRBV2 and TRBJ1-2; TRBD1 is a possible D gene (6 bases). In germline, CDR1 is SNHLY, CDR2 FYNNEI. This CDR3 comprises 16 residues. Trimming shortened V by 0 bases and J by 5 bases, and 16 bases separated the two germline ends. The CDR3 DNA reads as TGTGCCAGCAGTGAAGCGAGCTCCGGGACATTATATGGCTACACCTTC. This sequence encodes CASSEASSGTLYGYTF.

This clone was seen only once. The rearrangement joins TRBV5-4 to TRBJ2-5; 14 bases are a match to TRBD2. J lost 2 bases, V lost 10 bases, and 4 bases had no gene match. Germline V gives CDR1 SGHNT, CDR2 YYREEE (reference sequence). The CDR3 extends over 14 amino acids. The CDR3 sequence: CASRLAGGQETQYF. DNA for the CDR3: TGTGCCTCCAGACTAGCGGGAGGGCAAGAGACCCAGTACTTC.